The text below deals with one TCR beta chain. The data are from a study of blood T cell repertoires in COVID-19. From germline, CDR1 is MDHEN and CDR2 SYDVKM. The CDR3 is made up of 13 amino acids. V gave up 2 bases and J gave up 8 bases, with 10 bases separating them. Authors' data handling: Researchers report that nucleated cell counts were estimated from reference gene primer amplification. Libraries were prepared by immunoSEQ multiplex PCR; TCRdb keeps only in-frame clonotypes and omits some of them. V and J calls and clone size are as listed in that table; D and trimming were resolved from the DNA. The profile shows around 400,000 clones, roughly nine tenths of them singletons. Recovery meant two consecutive negative NP/OP PCR tests, professional clearance, or resolved symptoms.

Sequencing used PBMCs or T cells enriched from blood (not recorded which). The sequence was collected from a woman aged 25 to 45 who had recovered from COVID-19. The chain has TRBV28 and TRBJ1-5; no clear D gene. For the CDR3, the DNA is TGTGCCAGCAGTTTACCGCGAGAGGAGCCCCAGCATTTT. Translated, it gives CASSLPREEPQHF.